The clone carrying this T cell receptor beta chain was seen a single time. Its antigen is unidentified. The source of the sample is a study of tumor-infiltrating lymphocytes in localized non-small cell lung cancer. Overall study findings and caveats: Tumors had more T cell infiltration than uninvolved lung, per TCRbeta sequencing and CD3 counts. Only some patients had TCR sequencing, depending on available tissue. T-cell fraction did not differ between immunotypes IM1 and IM2.

Generated by immunoSEQ multiplex PCR, the TCRdb table keeps only in-frame clones and is missing some. Of thousands of clones in the sample, just under 65% are singletons; the top ten hold less than 15%. Trimming took off 0 bases at V and 6 bases at J, with 3 bases between the two ends. Germline V gives CDR1 SGDLS, CDR2 YYNGEE. This CDR3 has 12 residues. The sequenced sample was uninvolved lung tissue not adjacent to the tumor. The sequence came from a human donor with non-small cell lung cancer. V usage is TRBV9 and J usage is TRBJ2-2, with D unresolved. This chain's CDR3 is CASSVDAGELFF. CDR3 sequence (DNA): TGTGCCAGCAGCGTAGATGCCGGGGAGCTGTTTTTT.